The 11 T cell receptor beta chains given below trace back to one sample, sequenced in a study of type 1 regulatory T cells. TCRdb ran MiXCR on the reads and lists one entry per CDR3 protein. The sample has roughly 68,000 distinct CDR3 sequences, around 60% seen once; the top ten hold less than 8.5%. For these receptors, no antigen is known. The sequencing input was cultured T cells, either the whole culture or a sorted T cell fraction (not recorded which). Described subset: Tr1-enriched cell product generated in vitro against host alloantigens. The receptor source for this set is a human donor in good health.

The gene calls are TRBV29-1 and TRBJ1-2; TRBD1 matches at 12 bases. J gave up 8 bases and V 7 bases, and 11 bases lay outside the gene matches. The CDR3 runs to 14 residues. Looked up from germline, CDR1 is SQVTM and CDR2 is ANQGSEA. The CDR3 region is CSATPGQGAQGYTF. CDR3 nucleotides: TGCAGCGCCACACCGGGACAGGGGGCCCAAGGCTACACCTTC.

This sequence joins TRBV3-1 and TRBJ2-7; 9 bases fit TRBD2. In germline, CDR1 is LGHDT, CDR2 YNNKEL (reference sequence). The length of the CDR3 is 14 residues. Trimming at V came to 4 bases and at J to 7 bases, leaving 8 bases not matched to a gene. CDR3 sequence: CASSRASGTREQYF. The DNA of the CDR3 is TGTGCCAGCAGCCGGGCTAGCGGGACTCGTGAGCAGTACTTC.

By proportion, this clonotype is medium-sized. V is TRBV7-2 and J is TRBJ1-5; D is ambiguous. The CDR3 length is 13 residues. Germline loops: CDR1 SGHTA, CDR2 FQGNSA. V shed 1 base and J shed 7 bases, with 8 bases lying between them. The CDR3: CASSLEGWQPQHF. Here the CDR3 DNA reads TGTGCCAGCAGCTTAGAAGGTTGGCAGCCCCAGCATTTT.

J is TRBJ2-1 and V is TRBV20-1, with 15 nucleotides matching TRBD2. J was trimmed by 8 bases and V by 4 bases; bases with no gene match: 18. This CDR3 region has 19 residues. CDR1 is DFQATT, CDR2 SNEGSKA, per germline (reference sequence). CDR3 nucleotides: TGCAGTGCTACTACTATCCCGGGACTAGCGGGGGGACGTATCTATGAGCAGTTCTTC. Translating it yields CSATTIPGLAGGRIYEQFF.

The CDR3 here is CASSLAGTSLFAEQYF. The CDR3 DNA follows: TGTGCCAGCAGCTTAGCCGGGACTAGCCTTTTCGCCGAGCAGTACTTC. This chain connects TRBV7-2 to TRBJ2-7; 9 nucleotides agree with TRBD2. Trimming cost V 0 bases and J 6 bases; bases outside gene matches: 9. The CDR3 consists of 16 residues. Germline CDR1 is SGHTA and CDR2 is FQGNSA.

This clonotype was detected only once. The chain couples TRBV30 to TRBJ2-2, with TRBD2 matching 7 bases. There are 14 residues in the CDR3. Germline V lookup: CDR1 GTSNPN, CDR2 SVGIG (reference sequence). V lost 7 bases to trimming and J lost 5 bases; unmatched junction nucleotides: 10. The CDR3 loop is CAYSAGAWTGELFF. Here the CDR3 DNA reads TGTGCCTACTCGGCGGGAGCCTGGACCGGGGAGCTGTTTTTT.

The V gene is TRBV5-1, the J gene TRBJ2-3, with 10 bases aligning to TRBD2. CDR1 SGHRS and CDR2 YFSETQ come from the germline V gene. The ends lost 7 bases at V and 5 bases at J; junction bases unmatched: 4. This CDR3 comprises 13 residues. The CDR3 nucleotides read TGCGCCAGCGGAGGACTAGCGGAAGATACGCAGTATTTT. Translated, it gives CASGGLAEDTQYF.

The table lists this clonotype with a few counts. The rearrangement links TRBV5-1 to TRBJ2-2; perhaps TRBD2 as D (5 bases). Looked up from germline, CDR1 is SGHRS and CDR2 is YFSETQ. Trimming pared 1 base from V and 0 bases from J, leaving 13 bases between. There are 17 residues in the CDR3. CDR3 amino acids: CASSLLRGLANTGELFF. The CDR3, as DNA: TGCGCCAGCAGCTTGCTCCGGGGTCTCGCGAACACCGGGGAGCTGTTTTTT.

The chain has TRBV6-5 and TRBJ2-3, with D tentatively TRBD1 or TRBD2 (7 bases each). V shed 6 bases and J shed 2 bases, with 30 bases lying between them. CDR1 is MNHEY, CDR2 SVGAGI, per germline. The CDR3 has 20 residues. CDR3 coding DNA: TGTGCCAGCAGCCAGAGGCCCCCAATATCAGGGGGGACTAACACAGATACGCAGTATTTT. It translates to CASSQRPPISGGTNTDTQYF.

The chain carries TRBV20-1 and TRBJ2-3; no clear D. The V end lost 3 bases, the J end lost 2 bases, and 12 bases lay between the germline ends. CDR1 DFQATT and CDR2 SNEGSKA come from the germline V gene (reference sequence). This CDR3 contains 14 residues. This CDR3 is CSASSVGNTDTQYF. CDR3 sequence (DNA): TGCAGTGCTAGCTCTGTCGGAAACACAGATACGCAGTATTTT.

The chain couples TRBV28 to TRBJ1-1; TRBD1 is a possible D gene (6 bases). The ends were cut back, 5 bases at V and 8 bases at J, with 18 bases in the middle. The CDR3 has 14 amino acids. Germline CDR1 is MDHEN and CDR2 is SYDVKM. CDR3 nucleotides: TGTGCCAGCAGTACGACAGGTTACCTAGGGGAAGCTTTCTTT. Protein sequence: CASSTTGYLGEAFF.